This TCR beta chain originates from a study of shared clonotypes between healthy human individuals. Produced via immunoSEQ multiplex PCR; TCRdb's table is partial and in-frame only. The table includes 2 million to 3 million clones, 90% to 95% detected once. CDR3 length: 13 amino acids. Trimming left V 5 bases short and J 4 bases short, with 12 bases between. Germline CDR1 and CDR2: SGHTA and FQGTGA. V gene TRBV7-3 combines with J gene TRBJ2-7, with D tentatively TRBD1 (6 bases). Sequencing input: naive CD4+ T cells from PBMCs. Indicated subset: CD45RA+ positively selected. This clonotype was sampled from a man younger than 30 in good health. Some clones in this sample may be carry-over from other donors' samples. The CDR3 sequence: CASSQGKSYEQYF. The CDR3 region has the DNA TGTGCCAGCAGCCAGGGGAAAAGTTACGAGCAGTACTTC.